The 30 T cell receptor beta chains reported below all come from one sample, sequenced in a study of OX40 agonist ivuxolimab in advanced cancers. Here immunoSEQ multiplex PCR was the method, and the copy in TCRdb shows in-frame clones only, minus some. The data contain about 85,000 clones, approximately 86% of them singletons. The input for sequencing was CD4+ or CD8+ T cells sorted from blood, taken in a trial of the OX40 agonist ivuxolimab. All receptors come from an adult with an advanced solid tumor such as melanoma, head and neck, liver or kidney cancer.

Here the CDR3 DNA reads TGTGCCACCAGCAGAGATGCAGGCGACGAGCAGTACTTC. This codes for CATSRDAGDEQYF. The chain uses TRBV15 and TRBJ2-5; D is uncertain. The closer fit of TRBJ2-7 to the DNA end suggests the J call may be wrong. Germline CDR1 and CDR2: LNHNV and YYDKDF (reference sequence). This CDR3 has 13 amino acids.

This clone was counted a few times. The rearrangement uses TRBV29-1 and TRBJ2-7, with TRBD1 matching 7 bases. V gave up 7 bases and J gave up 5 bases; unmatched junction bases: 11. The CDR3 loop spans 13 amino acids. The germline gives CDR1 SQVTM, CDR2 ANQGSEA. CDR3 in amino acids: CSALQGFMDEQYF. Here the CDR3 DNA reads TGCAGCGCTCTACAGGGGTTCATGGACGAGCAGTACTTC.

This chain connects TRBV2 to TRBJ1-4; tentatively, D is TRBD1 (6 bases). V was clipped by 4 bases and J by 12 bases, with 18 bases between them. The germline gives CDR1 SNHLY, CDR2 FYNNEI. The CDR3 is made up of 14 amino acids. CDR3 in amino acids: CASSVSGAGVELFF. The CDR3 DNA sequence: TGTGCCAGCAGTGTATCGGGGGCTGGGGTAGAACTGTTTTTT. The full variable domain, in which reference TRBV2 and TRBJ1-4 provide the parts outside the CDR3, is EPEVTQTPSHQVTQMGQEVILRCVPISNHLYFYWYRQILGQKVEFLVSFYNNEISEKSEIFDDQFSVERPDGSNFTLKIRSTKLEDSAMYFCASSVSGAGVELFFGSGTQLSVL.

The chain joins TRBV19 to TRBJ2-3; D may be TRBD2 (5 bases). The germline V gene has CDR1 LNHDA and CDR2 SQIVND (reference sequence). The CDR3 sequence is 13 residues long. The V and J ends lost 3 bases and 5 bases respectively, with 9 bases between them. CDR3 in amino acids: CASSMEDVDTQYF. Here the CDR3 DNA reads TGTGCCAGTAGTATGGAGGACGTAGATACGCAGTATTTT.

This clone came up a few times. At one end the junction does not follow the germline gene, possibly because of a read error. The gene calls are TRBV7-3 and TRBJ2-7; 7 bases fit TRBD2. This CDR3 has 13 amino acids. Germline V gives CDR1 SGHTA, CDR2 FQGTGA. CDR3 region: CASSLTGGYEQYF. CDR3 in DNA: TGTGCCAGCAGCCTAACGGGGGGATACGAGCAGTACTTC.

The gene calls are TRBV30 and TRBJ1-6; D may be TRBD1 (5 bases). The ends were cut back, 8 bases at V and 8 bases at J, with 16 bases in the middle. The CDR3 is made up of 13 amino acids. CDR1 and CDR2 (germline): GTSNPN, SVGIG (reference sequence). Written as DNA, the CDR3 is TGTGCCCGCAAAGACCCAGGGTATTCACCCCTCCACTTT. Protein product: CARKDPGYSPLHF.

The chain couples TRBV25-1 to TRBJ1-2; 7 bases agree with TRBD1. The CDR3 covers 15 residues. Losses at the gene ends were 0 bases for V and 0 bases for J; bases not matched to a gene: 1. Looked up from germline, CDR1 is MGHDK and CDR2 is SYGVNS. CDR3 sequence: CASSEYGTANYGYTF. CDR3 in DNA: TGTGCCAGCAGTGAATACGGGACAGCTAACTATGGCTACACCTTC.

This chain connects TRBV6-6 to TRBJ2-2; perhaps D is TRBD1 or TRBD2 (5 bases each). CDR3 size: 15 residues. V dropped 4 bases and J dropped 2 bases, with 11 bases sitting between them. Germline CDR1 is MNHNY and CDR2 is SVGAGI (reference sequence). CDR3 residues: CASSWDRINTGELFF. CDR3 DNA sequence: TGTGCCAGCAGTTGGGACCGAATAAACACCGGGGAGCTGTTTTTT.

The rearrangement links TRBV5-4 to TRBJ2-3; TRBD2 might be the D (6 bases). From germline, CDR1 is SGHNT and CDR2 YYREEE (reference sequence). This CDR3 is 14 amino acids long. V was cut by 3 bases and J by 0 bases, with 8 bases left in between. CDR3 in amino acids: CASSSGLSTDTQYF. The CDR3 DNA reads TGTGCCAGCAGCTCGGGACTTAGCACAGATACGCAGTATTTT.

This chain uses TRBV5-1 with TRBJ1-2; D may be TRBD1 (6 bases). The germline V gene has CDR1 SGHRS and CDR2 YFSETQ. V lost 4 bases to trimming and J lost 4 bases, with 11 bases between them. This CDR3 has 13 residues. CDR3 sequence: CASSLDSTYGYTF. The DNA of the CDR3 is TGCGCCAGCAGCCTGGACAGCACCTATGGCTACACCTTC.

The chain is built from TRBV7-3 and TRBJ2-3; the match to TRBD1 covers 9 bases. Germline V lookup: CDR1 SGHTA, CDR2 FQGTGA. The CDR3 extends over 16 amino acids. Trimming took 5 bases from V and 6 from J; bases not matched to a gene: 12. Here the CDR3 DNA reads TGTGCCAGCAGCCCACTCCCGGGACAGGGTAAGGATACGCAGTATTTT. Encoded protein: CASSPLPGQGKDTQYF.

V and J are TRBV7-2 and TRBJ2-7; the D gene is possibly TRBD2 (6 bases). From germline, CDR1 is SGHTA and CDR2 FQGNSA. The CDR3 is made up of 14 amino acids. V was pared by 3 bases and J by 3 bases, with 12 bases between. CDR3 loop: CASSLPGLYYEQYF. CDR3 nucleotides: TGTGCCAGCAGCTTGCCGGGACTGTACTACGAGCAGTACTTC. Full variable domain (outside the CDR3, taken from reference TRBV7-2 and TRBJ2-7): GAGVSQSPSNKVTEKGKDVELRCDPISGHTALYWYRQSLGQGLEFLIYFQGNSAPDKSGLPSDRFSAERTGGSVSTLTIQRTQQEDSAVYLCASSLPGLYYEQYFGPGTRLTVT.

The J gene is TRBJ2-3, the V gene TRBV5-1; D might be TRBD1 (6 bases). CDR3 length: 14 amino acids. V was pared by 4 bases and J by 2 bases, with 11 bases between. Germline CDR1 and CDR2: SGHRS and YFSETQ. CDR3 DNA sequence: TGCGCCAGCAGCCCCCGACAGGCCACAGATACGCAGTATTTT. Its protein is CASSPRQATDTQYF.

V and J are TRBV30 and TRBJ1-3; no clear D. The V end lost 0 bases, the J end lost 0 bases, and 6 bases lay between the germline ends. Germline CDR1 GTSNPN, CDR2 SVGIG (reference sequence). CDR3 size: 14 residues. CDR3 amino acids: CAWSVDPSGNTIYF. For the CDR3, the DNA is TGTGCCTGGAGTGTAGATCCCTCTGGAAACACCATATATTTT.

This chain links TRBV6-1 with TRBJ1-3; unclear D gene. The CDR3 runs to 12 residues. With 8 bases removed from V and 0 bases from J, the gap between germline ends came to 5 bases. Germline CDR1 MNHNS, CDR2 SASEGT. CDR3 protein: CASHSSGNTIYF. Here the CDR3 DNA reads TGTGCCAGCCACAGCTCTGGAAACACCATATATTTT.

The chain is built from TRBV7-9 and TRBJ2-7, with D perhaps TRBD2 (6 bases). Germline loops: CDR1 SEHNR, CDR2 FQNEAQ (reference sequence). With 3 bases removed from V and 2 bases from J, the gap between germline ends came to 8 bases. The CDR3 runs to 13 residues. CDR3 in DNA: TGTGCCAGCAGCTTGGCGGGGACCTACGAGCAGTACTTC. Its translation is CASSLAGTYEQYF.

The rearrangement uses TRBV6-6 and TRBJ1-5; D uncertain. This CDR3 has 12 residues. V was trimmed by 2 bases and J by 5 bases, leaving 4 bases between them. The germline V gene has CDR1 MNHNY and CDR2 SVGAGI (reference sequence). The CDR3 sequence: CASSYPYQPQHF. The CDR3 nucleotides are TGTGCCAGCAGTTACCCTTATCAGCCCCAGCATTTT.

The chain is built from TRBV18 and TRBJ1-1, with a tentative D call TRBD1 (5 bases). The CDR3 sequence is 14 residues long. Germline-derived CDR1 and CDR2 are KGHSH and LQKENI. Between the trimmed V and J ends, which lost 6 bases and 0 bases, there was a span of 11 bases. CDR3 residues: CASSRKDMNTEAFF. The CDR3 DNA reads TGTGCCAGCTCTAGGAAGGACATGAACACTGAAGCTTTCTTT.

This chain links TRBV14 with TRBJ1-1; perhaps TRBD1 as D (6 bases). Looked up from germline, CDR1 is SGHDN and CDR2 is FVKESK. V was pared by 1 base and J by 0 bases, with 12 bases between. The CDR3 contains 16 residues. The CDR3 DNA follows: TGTGCCAGCAGCCAAGCAGGGGACCCCCTGAACACTGAAGCTTTCTTT. This codes for CASSQAGDPLNTEAFF.

The CDR3 nucleotides read TGTGCCAGCAGCTTGGAGGCCGGAAATGAAAAACTGTTTTTT. Its translation: CASSLEAGNEKLFF. The rearrangement uses TRBV5-4 and TRBJ1-4; D is ambiguous. V gave up 0 bases and J gave up 5 bases, with 8 bases separating them. The length of the CDR3 is 14 residues. The V gene's germline CDR1 is SGHNT and CDR2 YYREEE (reference sequence).

The rearrangement links TRBV6-5 to TRBJ1-4; possibly TRBD1 for D (5 bases). CDR1 and CDR2 (germline): MNHEY, SVGAGI. The CDR3 consists of 14 residues. Trimming stripped 2 bases from V and 5 bases from J, with 9 bases between. CDR3 DNA: TGTGCCAGCAGTTACAGGCAGGGAAATGAAAAACTGTTTTTT. It translates to CASSYRQGNEKLFF.

The CDR3 DNA follows: TGCGCCAGCAGCTTGGCCTCGAGCTCTGGAAACACCATATATTTT. Its translation is CASSLASSSGNTIYF. The chain recombines TRBV5-1 with TRBJ1-3; no definite D call. The CDR3 spans 15 residues. The germline V gene has CDR1 SGHRS and CDR2 YFSETQ. V dropped 0 bases and J dropped 0 bases, with 7 bases sitting between them. Full variable domain (missing parts from reference TRBV5-1 and TRBJ1-3): KAGVTQTPRYLIKTRGQQVTLSCSPISGHRSVSWYQQTPGQGLQFLFEYFSETQRNKGNFPGRFSGRQFSNSRSEMNVSTLELGDSALYLCASSLASSSGNTIYFGEGSWLTVV.

The chain employs TRBV1 and TRBJ2-4; no check of the table's D call, TRBD2, against the DNA was made. TRBV1 is tagged as a pseudogene. The CDR3 has 17 amino acids. The CDR3 protein is CTSSQDAGPKAKNIQYF. In nucleotides, the CDR3 is TGCACCAGCAGCCAAGATGCGGGACCCAAAGCCAAAAACATTCAGTACTTC.

V usage is TRBV29-1 and J usage is TRBJ1-2; a possible D gene is TRBD1 (6 bases). Germline V CDR1 and CDR2: SQVTM, ANQGSEA. This CDR3 spans 11 amino acids. Trimming shortened V by 6 bases and J by 6 bases, and 11 bases separated the two germline ends. The CDR3 here is CSVLRGNGYTF. The DNA of the CDR3 is TGCAGCGTGCTCAGGGGTAATGGCTACACCTTC.

As for this clone: Other nucleotide sequences in the sample specify the same CDR3. This chain uses TRBV30 with TRBJ2-5; D gene unclear. This CDR3 is 11 amino acids long. V gave up 0 bases and J gave up 5 bases, with 4 bases separating them. The germline CDR1 and CDR2 sequences are GTSNPN and SVGIG (reference sequence). CDR3 region: CAWSVSETQYF. Written as DNA, the CDR3 is TGTGCCTGGAGTGTATCTGAGACCCAGTACTTC.

As DNA, the CDR3 is TGTGCCAGTACCAAGGCAGGGCCCTATGGCTACACCTTC. This sequence encodes CASTKAGPYGYTF. This chain links TRBV19 with TRBJ1-2, with D maybe TRBD1 (5 bases). The CDR3 is 13 residues long. V was trimmed by 7 bases and J by 4 bases, leaving 13 bases between them. Per germline, CDR1 LNHDA and CDR2 SQIVND (reference sequence).

The chain links TRBV30 to TRBJ1-3, with 7 positions matching TRBD1. The length of the CDR3 is 15 residues. CDR1 and CDR2 (germline): GTSNPN, SVGIG (reference sequence). The junction had 6 bases not matched to a gene; V was cut back by 0 bases and J by 4 bases. CDR3 nucleotides: TGTGCCTGGAGTGTGACAGGGATCCACGGAAACACCATATATTTT. Amino acids: CAWSVTGIHGNTIYF.

V and J are TRBV15 and TRBJ2-1, with 9 positions matching TRBD2. With V trimmed by 3 bases and J by 7 bases, 7 bases remained unmatched. The V gene's germline CDR1 is LNHNV and CDR2 YYDKDF (reference sequence). CDR3 size: 15 residues. The DNA of the CDR3 is TGTGCCACCAGCAGCGCGGGGGGGGGTGTAAATGAGCAGTTCTTC. Translating it yields CATSSAGGGVNEQFF.

V usage is TRBV15 and J usage is TRBJ2-4, with 7 bases matching TRBD1. The V and J ends lost 0 bases and 10 bases, in that order; junction bases with no gene match: 21. Germline V gene data show CDR1 as LNHNV and CDR2 as YYDKDF (reference sequence). CDR3 size: 19 residues. The CDR3 sequence is CATSREGGGRGRDRTIQYF. As DNA, the CDR3 is TGTGCCACCAGCAGAGAAGGCGGTGGTAGGGGCAGGGACAGAACGATTCAGTACTTC.

The chain couples TRBV7-2 to TRBJ1-3; D may be TRBD1 (6 bases). From germline, CDR1 is SGHTA and CDR2 FQGNSA. The CDR3 loop spans 15 amino acids. The V end lost 2 bases, the J end lost 1 base, and 9 bases lay between the germline ends. This chain's CDR3 is CASSLNRVSGNTIYF. The CDR3 DNA reads TGTGCCAGCAGCTTAAACAGGGTTTCTGGAAACACCATATATTTT.